The source of this T cell receptor (beta chain) is a study of metastatic and nonmetastatic thyroid tumors. Study-wide results and caveats: Malignant thyroid tumors reportedly exceeded benign nodules significantly in TCR beta diversity, with the difference appearing in blood and tumor.

At least ten counts were recorded for this clone. Its specificity is not known. Thyroid surgery was preceded by no treatment in any patient. TCRdb reanalyzed the PCR reads with MiXCR. The sample yields 55,000 to 75,000 clones, roughly 18% seen once. The CDR3 extends over 13 amino acids. From germline, CDR1 is MNHNS and CDR2 SASEGT. V gave up 5 bases and J gave up 2 bases, with 8 bases separating them. The chain employs TRBV6-1 and TRBJ2-3, with D possibly being TRBD1 or TRBD2 (6 bases each). This TCR was sampled from a female donor with papillary thyroid cancer or a benign thyroid nodule (not recorded which). Some clones in this sample may be carry-over from other donors' samples. Source material: blood. The CDR3 DNA sequence: TGTGCCAGCAGTAGGGGGGTCACAGATACGCAGTATTTT. It yields the protein CASSRGVTDTQYF.